Sequencing of this T cell receptor (beta chain) was carried out in a study of glioma-infiltrating T cells after dendritic cell vaccination. Germline V gives CDR1 SGHAT, CDR2 FQNNGV. Trimming took 5 bases from V and 1 from J, leaving 18 bases between them. The CDR3 contains 16 residues. As regards this clone: Its target is not known.

Broader study findings: Complete blood and tumor specimen sets were limited to few patients. Survival was not directly related to TCR clonality in these patients.

The time point here: after dendritic cell vaccination, including at tumor progression/relapse. Isocitrate dehydrogenase mutation was absent in all glioblastoma patients. The primer mix had 60 V beta and 13 J beta primers. Here immunoSEQ multiplex PCR was the method, and the copy in TCRdb shows in-frame clones only, minus some. This repertoire shows approximately 50,000 clones, 75% to 90% found once; its top ten account for 5% to 6.5%. The receptor comes from a human donor with glioblastoma. The sequences come from blood, collected after dendritic cell vaccination. This chain uses TRBV11-2 with TRBJ2-7; the D gene is possibly TRBD2 (6 bases). The CDR3, as DNA: TGTGCCAGCAGCCGCGGCGGGGTCACCCTTTCCTACGAGCAGTACTTC. This sequence encodes CASSRGGVTLSYEQYF. Full variable domain (outside the CDR3, taken from reference TRBV11-2 and TRBJ2-7): EAGVAQSPRYKIIEKRQSVAFWCNPISGHATLYWYQQILGQGPKLLIQFQNNGVVDDSQLPKDRFSAERLKGVDSTLKIQPAKLEDSAVYLCASSRGGVTLSYEQYFGPGTRLTVT.